This TCR beta chain was sequenced during a study of cytomegalovirus exposure and HLA in healthy donors. In the PCR, 60 Vbeta and 13 Jbeta primers were used. The protocol was immunoSEQ multiplex PCR, while the TCRdb copy is restricted to in-frame clones and leaves out a portion. Here the sample spans over 250,000 clones, 86% being singletons. Findings and caveats of the study: A later analysis reportedly identified an Asian-associated ancestry cluster as carrying fewer N-insertions than the roughly 720-donor mean.

In germline, CDR1 is SEHNR, CDR2 FQNEAQ (reference sequence). The length of the CDR3 is 15 residues. V gave up 5 bases and J gave up 5 bases, with 18 bases separating them. With regard to this clone: No antigen is known for it.

The source of this sequence is a man in his forties in good health and CMV-seropositive. This sequence joins TRBV7-9 and TRBJ1-1; weak D call: TRBD1 (6 bases). What was sequenced was PBMCs. CDR3 sequence reads: CASSDEQGAQTEAFF. CDR3 nucleotides: TGTGCCAGCAGCGACGAACAGGGAGCTCAAACTGAAGCTTTCTTT.